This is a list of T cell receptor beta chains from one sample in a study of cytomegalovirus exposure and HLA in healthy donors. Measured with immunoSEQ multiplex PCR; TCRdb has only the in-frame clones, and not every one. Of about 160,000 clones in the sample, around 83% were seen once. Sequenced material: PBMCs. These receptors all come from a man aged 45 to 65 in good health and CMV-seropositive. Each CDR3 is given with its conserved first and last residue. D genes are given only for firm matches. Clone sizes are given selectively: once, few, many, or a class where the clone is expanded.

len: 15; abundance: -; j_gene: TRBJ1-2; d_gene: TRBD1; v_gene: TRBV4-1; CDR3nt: TGCGCCAGCAGTCCCGCGGCAGGGGGGTACTATGGCTACACCTTC; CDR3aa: CASSPAAGGYYGYTF
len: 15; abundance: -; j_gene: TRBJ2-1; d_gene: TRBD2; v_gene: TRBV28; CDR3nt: TGTGCCAGCAAGGGGTTGCGGGAGTATAGCAATGAGCAGTTCTTC; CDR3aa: CASKGLREYSNEQFF
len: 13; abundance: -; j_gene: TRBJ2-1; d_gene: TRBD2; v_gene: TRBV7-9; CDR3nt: TGTGCCAGCAGCCCGGGACTAGCGGTTGAGCAGTTCTTC; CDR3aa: CASSPGLAVEQFF
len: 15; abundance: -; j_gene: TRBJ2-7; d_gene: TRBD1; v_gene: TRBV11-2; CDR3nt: TGTGCCAGCAGCTGGTCGGGACAGGGTGTATTCGAGCAGTACTTC; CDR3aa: CASSWSGQGVFEQYF
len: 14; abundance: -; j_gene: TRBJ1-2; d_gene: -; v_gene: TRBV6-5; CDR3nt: TGTGCCAGCAGCCCACAGAACCTCGCCTATGGCTACACCTTC; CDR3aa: CASSPQNLAYGYTF
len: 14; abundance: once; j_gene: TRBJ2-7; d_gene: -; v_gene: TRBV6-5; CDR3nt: TGTGCCAGCAGTTCGGACCCGGGATCCTACGAGCAGTACTTC; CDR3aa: CASSSDPGSYEQYF
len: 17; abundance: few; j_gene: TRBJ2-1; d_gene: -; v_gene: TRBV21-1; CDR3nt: TGTGCCAGCAGCAAAGCGCGACTAGCGGATTCCTACAATGAGCAGTTCTTC; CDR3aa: CASSKARLADSYNEQFF
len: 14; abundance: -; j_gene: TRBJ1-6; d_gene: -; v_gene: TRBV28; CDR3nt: TGTGCCAGTTTACAGGTAGTGGATAATTCACCCCTCCACTTT; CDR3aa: CASLQVVDNSPLHF
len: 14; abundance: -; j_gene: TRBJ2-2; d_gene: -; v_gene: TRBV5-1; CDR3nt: TGCGCCAGCAGCTTGGGGCAGGTACCCGGGGAGCTGTTTTTT; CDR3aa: CASSLGQVPGELFF
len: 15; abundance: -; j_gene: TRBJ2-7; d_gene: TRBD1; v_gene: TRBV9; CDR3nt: TGTGCCAGCAGCGCAGGGACAGGGGGATCCTACGAGCAGTACTTC; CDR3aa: CASSAGTGGSYEQYF
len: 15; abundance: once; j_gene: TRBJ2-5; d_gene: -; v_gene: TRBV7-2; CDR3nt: TGTGCCAGCAGCCGGGGAATGGGGGGCCAAGAGACCCAGTACTTC; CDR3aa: CASSRGMGGQETQYF
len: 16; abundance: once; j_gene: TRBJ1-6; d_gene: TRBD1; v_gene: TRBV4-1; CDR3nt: TGCGCCAGCAGCCAAGCCTACGGGACAGGGTATTCACCCCTCCACTTT; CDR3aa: CASSQAYGTGYSPLHF
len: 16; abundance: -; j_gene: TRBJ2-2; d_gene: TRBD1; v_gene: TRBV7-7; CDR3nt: TGTGCTAGCAGCGGAGGACAGGGGGCTGTCACCGGGGAGCTGTTTTTT; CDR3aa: CASSGGQGAVTGELFF
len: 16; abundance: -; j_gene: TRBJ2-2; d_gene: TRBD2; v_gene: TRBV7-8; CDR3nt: TGTGCCAGCAGCCTGTTAGCGGGTCCGAACACCGGGGAGCTGTTTTTT; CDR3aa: CASSLLAGPNTGELFF
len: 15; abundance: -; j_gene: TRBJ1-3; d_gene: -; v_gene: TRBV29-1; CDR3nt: TGCAGCGTCAGGACAGCTCGCACAGCGGGAAACACCATATATTTT; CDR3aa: CSVRTARTAGNTIYF
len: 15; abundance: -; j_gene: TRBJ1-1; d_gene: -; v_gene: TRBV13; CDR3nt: TGTGCCAGCAGCTTAAACCCAGGAATGAACACTGAAGCTTTCTTT; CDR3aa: CASSLNPGMNTEAFF
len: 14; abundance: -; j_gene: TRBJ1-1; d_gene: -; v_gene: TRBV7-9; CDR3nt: TGTGCCAGCCTACAGGGCAGGGGGAACACTGAAGCTTTCTTT; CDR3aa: CASLQGRGNTEAFF
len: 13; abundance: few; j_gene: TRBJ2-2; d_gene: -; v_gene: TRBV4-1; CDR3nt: TGCGCCAGCAGCCAACCCTTAACCGGGGAGCTGTTTTTT; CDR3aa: CASSQPLTGELFF
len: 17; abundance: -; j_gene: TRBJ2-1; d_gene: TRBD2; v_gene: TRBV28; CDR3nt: TGTGCCAGCAGTTTTGGGTATGGTGTAGCGGGAGGGGATGAGCAGTTCTTC; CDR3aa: CASSFGYGVAGGDEQFF
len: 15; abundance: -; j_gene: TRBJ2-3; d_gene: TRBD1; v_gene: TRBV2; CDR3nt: TGTGCCAGCATCAAAGACAGGGCCAACACAGATACGCAGTATTTT; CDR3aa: CASIKDRANTDTQYF
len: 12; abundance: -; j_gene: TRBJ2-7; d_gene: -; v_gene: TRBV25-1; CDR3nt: TGTGCCAGCAGTGGTAACAGCTACGAGCAGTACTTC; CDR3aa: CASSGNSYEQYF
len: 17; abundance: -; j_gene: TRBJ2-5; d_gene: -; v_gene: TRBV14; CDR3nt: TGTGCCAGCAGCCAAGACTACAGGCTAACCCCCCAAGAGACCCAGTACTTC; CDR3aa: CASSQDYRLTPQETQYF
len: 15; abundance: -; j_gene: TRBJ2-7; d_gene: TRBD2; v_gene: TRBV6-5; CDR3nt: TGTGCCAGCAGTTACTCTCACCGCGGGAGTGGCGAGCAGTACTTC; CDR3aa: CASSYSHRGSGEQYF
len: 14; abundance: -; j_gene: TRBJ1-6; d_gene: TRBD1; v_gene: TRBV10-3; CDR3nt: TGTGCCACTCTTAGGACAGGGGAAGGTTCACCCCTCCACTTT; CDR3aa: CATLRTGEGSPLHF
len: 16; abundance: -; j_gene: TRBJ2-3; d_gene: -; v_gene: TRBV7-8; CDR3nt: TGTGCCAGCAGCCCCCCGACGGCGGGGGCGACAGATACGCAGTATTTT; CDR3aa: CASSPPTAGATDTQYF
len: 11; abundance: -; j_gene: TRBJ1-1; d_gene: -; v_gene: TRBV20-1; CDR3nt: TGCAGTGCCTTAGGGGCCGGGGAAGCTTTCTTT; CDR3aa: CSALGAGEAFF
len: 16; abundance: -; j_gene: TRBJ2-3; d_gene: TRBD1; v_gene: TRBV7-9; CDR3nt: TGTGCCAGCACCGACCCGGGACAGGGGGCAACAGATACGCAGTATTTT; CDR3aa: CASTDPGQGATDTQYF
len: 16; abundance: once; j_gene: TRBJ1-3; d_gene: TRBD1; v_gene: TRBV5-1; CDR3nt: TGCGCCAGCCGTCGCACGACAGGGGTAGGAGGAAACACCATATATTTT; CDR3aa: CASRRTTGVGGNTIYF
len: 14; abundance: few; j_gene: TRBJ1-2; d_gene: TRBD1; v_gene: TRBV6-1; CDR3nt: TGTGCCAGCAGTGAAGCCGGACAGGGGAGAAGGCGCACCTTC; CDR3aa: CASSEAGQGRRRTF
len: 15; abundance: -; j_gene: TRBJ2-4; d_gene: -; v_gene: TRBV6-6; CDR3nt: TGTGCCAGCAGTGACCCGGGACACGTCAAAAACATTCAGTACTTC; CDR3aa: CASSDPGHVKNIQYF
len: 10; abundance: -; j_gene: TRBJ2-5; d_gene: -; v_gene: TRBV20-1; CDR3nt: TGCAGTGCCGCGATGGAGACCCAGTACTTC; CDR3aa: CSAAMETQYF
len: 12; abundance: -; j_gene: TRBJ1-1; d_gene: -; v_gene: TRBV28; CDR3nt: TGTGCCAGCAGCCCTCCCTCAGGGCGGGCTTTCTTT; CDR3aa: CASSPPSGRAFF
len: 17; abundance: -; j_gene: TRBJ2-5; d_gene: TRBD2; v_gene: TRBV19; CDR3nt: TGTGCCAGTAGTAACCCGACTAGCGGGGACCACCAAGAGACCCAGTACTTC; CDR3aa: CASSNPTSGDHQETQYF
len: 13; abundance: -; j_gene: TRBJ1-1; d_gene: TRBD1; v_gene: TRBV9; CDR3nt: TGTGCCAGCAGCGCCGGACAGGGGGCTTTTGCTTTCTTT; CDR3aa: CASSAGQGAFAFF
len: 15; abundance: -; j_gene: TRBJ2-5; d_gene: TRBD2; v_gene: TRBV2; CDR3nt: TGTGCCAGCAGCCGGACTAGCGGGAGAATAGAGACCCAGTACTTC; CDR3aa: CASSRTSGRIETQYF
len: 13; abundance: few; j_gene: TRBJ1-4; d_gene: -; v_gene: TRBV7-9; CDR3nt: TGTGCCAGCTGGGGGGCAACTAATGAAAAACTGTTTTTT; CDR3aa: CASWGATNEKLFF
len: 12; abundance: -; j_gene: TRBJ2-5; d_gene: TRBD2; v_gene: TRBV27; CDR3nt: TGTGCCAGGGGACTAGCGGAAGAGACCCAGTACTTC; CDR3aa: CARGLAEETQYF
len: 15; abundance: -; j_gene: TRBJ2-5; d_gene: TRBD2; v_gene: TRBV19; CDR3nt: TGTGCCAGCCGGACTAGCGGGGGCCTCCAAGAGACCCAGTACTTC; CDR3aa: CASRTSGGLQETQYF
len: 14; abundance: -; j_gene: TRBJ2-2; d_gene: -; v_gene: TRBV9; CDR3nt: TGTGCCAGCAGCGTAGGGTGGGCTACCGGGGAGCTGTTTTTT; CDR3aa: CASSVGWATGELFF
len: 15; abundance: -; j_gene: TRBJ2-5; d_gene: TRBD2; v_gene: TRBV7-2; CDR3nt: TGTGCCAGCAGCTTAGTCGGCGGGGGGCGAGAGACCCAGTACTTC; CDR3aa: CASSLVGGGRETQYF
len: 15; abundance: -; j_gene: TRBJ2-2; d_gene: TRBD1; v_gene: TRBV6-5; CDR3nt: TGTGCCAGCAGTCCGGGACAGGGTAACACCGGGGAGCTGTTTTTT; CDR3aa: CASSPGQGNTGELFF
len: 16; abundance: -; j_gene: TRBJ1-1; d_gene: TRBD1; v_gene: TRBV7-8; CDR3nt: TGTGCCAGCAGCTTAGCGGGGGGACAGTTGAACACTGAAGCTTTCTTT; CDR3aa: CASSLAGGQLNTEAFF
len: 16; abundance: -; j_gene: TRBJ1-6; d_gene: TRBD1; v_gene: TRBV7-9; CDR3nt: TGTGCCAGCAGCTTACAGGGGGCCACGTCGAATTCACCCCTCCACTTT; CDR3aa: CASSLQGATSNSPLHF
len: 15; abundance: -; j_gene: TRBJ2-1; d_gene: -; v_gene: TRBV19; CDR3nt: TGTGCCAGTAGTACCGCGGGTGGGCACTACAATGAGCAGTTCTTC; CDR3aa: CASSTAGGHYNEQFF
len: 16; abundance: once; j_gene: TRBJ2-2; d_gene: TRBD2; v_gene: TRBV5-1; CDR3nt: TGCGCCAGCAGCTTGGCCTCGGCGGGGGGCACCGGGGAGCTGTTTTTT; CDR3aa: CASSLASAGGTGELFF
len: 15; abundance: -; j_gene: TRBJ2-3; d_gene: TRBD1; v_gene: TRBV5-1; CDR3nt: TGCGCCAGCAGCTTGCCCGGGCAGGGGGAAGATACGCAGTATTTT; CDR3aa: CASSLPGQGEDTQYF
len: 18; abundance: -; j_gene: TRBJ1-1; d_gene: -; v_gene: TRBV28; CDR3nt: TGTGCCAGCAGACGCCCCTGGGCCCCCATTAGCGTGGAAACTGAAGCTTTCTTT; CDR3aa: CASRRPWAPISVETEAFF
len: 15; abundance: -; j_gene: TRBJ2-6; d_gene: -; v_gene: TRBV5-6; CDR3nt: TGTGCTTCAAAGGACGGAGGCATGGGGGCCAACGTCCTGACTTTC; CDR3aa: CASKDGGMGANVLTF
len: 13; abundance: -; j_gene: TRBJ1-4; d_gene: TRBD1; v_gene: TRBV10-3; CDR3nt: TGTGCCATCAGGGACAGGGTTAATGAAAAACTGTTTTTT; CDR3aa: CAIRDRVNEKLFF
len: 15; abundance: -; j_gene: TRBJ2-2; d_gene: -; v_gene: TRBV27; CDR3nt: TGTGCCAGCAGTTTCCGGACAGAAACTACCGGGGAGCTGTTTTTT; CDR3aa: CASSFRTETTGELFF